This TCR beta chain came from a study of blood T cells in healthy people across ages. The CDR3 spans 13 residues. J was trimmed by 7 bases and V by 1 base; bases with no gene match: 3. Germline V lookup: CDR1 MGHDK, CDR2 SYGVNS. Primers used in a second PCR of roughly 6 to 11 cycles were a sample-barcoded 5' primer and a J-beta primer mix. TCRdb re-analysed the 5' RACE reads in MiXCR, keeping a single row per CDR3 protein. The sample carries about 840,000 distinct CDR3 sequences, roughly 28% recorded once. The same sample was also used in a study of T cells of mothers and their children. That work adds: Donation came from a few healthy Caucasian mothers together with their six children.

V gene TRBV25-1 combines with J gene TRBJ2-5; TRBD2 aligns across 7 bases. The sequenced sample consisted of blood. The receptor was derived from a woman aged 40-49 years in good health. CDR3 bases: TGTGCCAGCAGTGAATTTGGGGGGGGGACCCAGTACTTC. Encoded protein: CASSEFGGGTQYF.